This T cell receptor (beta chain) stems from a study of Tregs in tolerant kidney transplant recipients. General observations from the study: Some patients' samples used different primers over time, so nucleotide sequences weren't comparable.

The repertoire was sequenced with immunoSEQ multiplex PCR; TCRdb's copy has only in-frame clones and lacks some. The repertoire consists of around 74,000 clones, with around 98% occurring once and the leading ten covering around 0.5%. This CDR3 region has 15 residues. The V gene lost 5 bases and the J gene lost 6 bases, with 17 bases spanning the gap. Per the germline V gene, CDR1 is SGHTA and CDR2 is FQGNSA. Remarks on this clone: Its antigen is unidentified.

The sequences come from CD4+ T cells from blood, collected before the transplant. The chain combines TRBV7-2 with TRBJ2-1; perhaps TRBD2 as D (6 bases). The receptor's source is a human donor who received a combined kidney and bone marrow transplant. The CDR3 DNA reads as TGTGCCAGCAGCCCCGCTAGCGACCTCATCAATGAGCAGTTCTTC. Protein sequence: CASSPASDLINEQFF.